Below are 12 T cell receptor beta chains sequenced from a single sample in a study of shared clonotypes between healthy human individuals. Assay: immunoSEQ multiplex PCR; the TCRdb copy retains only in-frame clones and omits some. The repertoire has 2 million to 2.5 million clones, nearly 97% of them found once; the top ten carry roughly 0.13%. The sequencing input was naive CD4+ T cells sorted from blood. Subset here: CD45RA+ positively selected. These TCRs come from a man between 18 and 29 years old in good health.

The chain couples TRBV5-4 to TRBJ1-2, with 7 bases fitting TRBD1. CDR1 and CDR2 from the germline V gene are SGHNT and YYREEE (reference sequence). J lost 2 bases, V lost 4 bases, and 11 bases had no gene match. The CDR3 runs 16 residues. The CDR3 DNA is TGTGCCAGCAGCCCGAGACAGGGTGGGGGAAACTATGGCTACACCTTC. Translated, it gives CASSPRQGGGNYGYTF.

The V call is TRBV6-1, the J call TRBJ1-2, with D maybe TRBD1 (6 bases). V was cut by 1 base and J by 4 bases, with 13 bases left in between. The CDR3 has 15 residues. The germline V gene has CDR1 MNHNS and CDR2 SASEGT. The CDR3 DNA follows: TGTGCCAGCAGTGAAGTGAGGGGGATTAGCTATGGCTACACCTTC. Amino acid sequence: CASSEVRGISYGYTF.

The genes are TRBV11-2 and TRBJ1-6, with a possible D match to TRBD1 (5 bases). This CDR3 is 17 amino acids long. Germline V gene sequence: CDR1 SGHAT, CDR2 FQNNGV. Trimming shortened V by 2 bases and J by 9 bases, and 20 bases separated the two germline ends. The CDR3 DNA reads as TGTGCCAGCAGCTTAAGTTTGGGGGACCTCCCTTCTTCACCCCTCCACTTT. It specifies CASSLSLGDLPSSPLHF.

CDR3 sequence reads: CASSLGISYEQYF. The CDR3 DNA sequence: TGTGCCAGCAGCTTAGGAATTTCCTACGAGCAGTACTTC. The chain employs TRBV5-4 and TRBJ2-7, with D uncertain. Trimming took off 2 bases at V and 1 base at J, with 7 bases between the two ends. The CDR3 has 13 residues. Germline V gene data show CDR1 as SGHNT and CDR2 as YYREEE (reference sequence).

The V call is TRBV4-1, the J call TRBJ2-3, with 8 bases identical to TRBD2. The CDR3 is made up of 16 amino acids. CDR1 MGHRA and CDR2 YSYEKL come from the germline V gene. V dropped 1 base and J dropped 6; count of bases not matched to a gene: 9. DNA for the CDR3: TGCGCCAGCAGCCAAGGACCAGCGGGGGAAGCGGATACGCAGTATTTT. Its translation is CASSQGPAGEADTQYF.

This clone appeared once. The chain couples TRBV5-8 to TRBJ1-6; TRBD1 agrees at 9 bases. V lost 3 bases to trimming and J lost 7 bases; unmatched junction nucleotides: 8. CDR3 length equals 16 residues. CDR1 is SGHTS, CDR2 YDEGEE, per germline. In nucleotides, the CDR3 is TGTGCCAGCAGCTCAGGACAGGGGCACTCAAATTCACCCCTCCACTTT. Its protein product is CASSSGQGHSNSPLHF.

This chain links TRBV19 with TRBJ1-6, with 8 bases identical to TRBD1. V shed 4 bases, J shed 8 bases, and the junction held 4 bases outside the gene matches. Germline assignment: CDR1 LNHDA and CDR2 SQIVND (reference sequence). This CDR3 region has 14 residues. CDR3 coding DNA: TGTGCCAGTAGTACTGGGGACAGGTATTCACCCCTCCACTTT. This codes for CASSTGDRYSPLHF.

The chain employs TRBV5-1 and TRBJ2-4, with 8 nucleotides matching TRBD2. The J segment lost 0 bases and the V segment lost 0 bases, leaving 8 bases of the junction unmatched. The CDR3 is 18 residues long. Germline CDR1 reads SGHRS; CDR2 reads YFSETQ. The CDR3 protein is CASSLDTAGVLAKNIQYF. The CDR3 bases are TGCGCCAGCAGCTTGGACACAGCGGGGGTACTAGCCAAAAACATTCAGTACTTC.

This clone appeared a few times. The chain combines TRBV7-9 with TRBJ2-5; unclear D gene. This CDR3 is built from 12 residues. V lost 4 bases to trimming and J lost 4 bases, with 7 bases between them. Germline lookup yields CDR1 SEHNR and CDR2 FQNEAQ (reference sequence). In nucleotides, the CDR3 is TGTGCCAGCAGCTCTTCCGGAGAGACCCAGTACTTC. This translates into CASSSSGETQYF.

This clone was recorded a few times. Other nucleotide sequences in the sample specify the same CDR3. The V and J genes are TRBV18 and TRBJ2-5; D unclear. Germline values: CDR1 KGHSH, CDR2 LQKENI. The CDR3 is made up of 11 amino acids. V was cut by 3 bases and J by 5 bases, with 4 bases left in between. The CDR3 DNA reads TGTGCCAGCTCACCTGGGGAGACCCAGTACTTC. Amino acid sequence: CASSPGETQYF.

This chain links TRBV4-2 with TRBJ2-5; D possibly uses TRBD1 or TRBD2 (5 bases each). The V gene lost 0 bases and the J gene lost 2 bases, with 16 bases spanning the gap. The length of the CDR3 is 17 residues. Germline V CDR1 and CDR2: LGHNA, YNFKEQ. Here the CDR3 DNA reads TGTGCCAGCAGCCAAGAGGGTGGGACGAGATTACAAGAGACCCAGTACTTC. As protein: CASSQEGGTRLQETQYF.

Points on this clone: Distinct nucleotide sequences in the sample also encode this CDR3. The chain links TRBV6-5 to TRBJ1-2; 9 nucleotides agree with TRBD1. CDR1 MNHEY and CDR2 SVGAGI come from the germline V gene. The CDR3 has 13 residues. J lost 8 bases, V lost 5 bases, and 6 bases had no gene match. The CDR3 is CASSRTGGDGYTF. The CDR3 DNA is TGTGCCAGCAGTCGTACAGGGGGCGACGGCTACACCTTC.